This T cell receptor (beta chain) was captured by sequencing in a study of neurological immune-mediated disorders. Study outcomes and limitations: The repertoires of 18 of 34 multiple sclerosis patients fell into one related-CDR3 cluster (a possible signature) under phylogenetic grouping. No sharing of CDR3 amino acid sequences was observed among expanded clones across subjects, suggesting private repertoires in all groups. The level of TCR clonal expansion was highest in patients with HTLV-1-associated myelopathy and lowest in multiple sclerosis, where it fell below the level seen in healthy controls.

The CDR3 is 13 amino acids. Germline assignment: CDR1 MDHEN and CDR2 SYDVKM. The cDNA was generated by 5'RACE with 10-nucleotide random UMIs. MiXCR was run by TCRdb on the 5' RACE reads, yielding one entry per CDR3 protein. In the table there are around 66,000 distinct CDR3 sequences, about 5% of which are singletons. As concerns this clonotype: What it binds is unknown. The junction shows a germline mismatch at one end, possibly a read error.

Material: PBMCs. This TCR was recovered from a woman between 70 and 85 years old with multiple sclerosis. The rearrangement links TRBV28 to TRBJ2-1; a possible D gene is TRBD2 (5 bases). CDR3 sequence: CASDLRGYNAQFF. DNA of the CDR3: TGTGCCAGCGACTTACGGGGATACAATGCGCAGTTCTTC.